One sample yielded the 22 T cell receptor beta chains listed below, sequenced in a study of beta chain features in type 1 diabetes. Reverse transcribing all isolated RNA meant expressed TCRB transcripts were sequenced. Only in-frame clones appear in the TCRdb table, and some are missing; sequencing was by immunoSEQ multiplex PCR. Here the sample spans about 930,000 clones, 15% to 20% being singletons. The sample comprised naive CD4+ T cells from blood. Every receptor here comes from a woman under 30 in good health.

Notes on this clone: In the same sample, other DNA sequences code for this CDR3. V and J are TRBV5-1 and TRBJ2-7; 8 nucleotides align to TRBD2. Looked up from germline, CDR1 is SGHRS and CDR2 is YFSETQ. V shed 1 base and J 4 bases; nucleotides not matched to a gene: 4. The CDR3 consists of 14 residues. The CDR3 is CASSLSGGSYEQYF. The DNA for the CDR3 is TGCGCCAGCAGCTTGTCGGGAGGGAGTTACGAGCAGTACTTC.

This rearrangement joins TRBV15 to TRBJ2-7; tentatively, D is TRBD1 (6 bases). V lost 4 bases to trimming and J lost 3 bases, with 10 bases between them. The CDR3 consists of 13 residues. Germline CDR1 LNHNV, CDR2 YYDKDF (reference sequence). CDR3 in amino acids: CATSTGTIYEQYF. CDR3 sequence (DNA): TGTGCCACCAGCACAGGGACAATCTACGAGCAGTACTTC.

The chain carries TRBV19 and TRBJ2-2; 12 nucleotides match TRBD2. Looked up from germline, CDR1 is LNHDA and CDR2 is SQIVND (reference sequence). Trimming removed 5 bases from V and 1 base from J; junction bases left unmatched: 5. This CDR3 comprises 17 residues. As DNA, the CDR3 is TGTGCCAGTAGTCGAAAACTAGCGGGAGGGAACACCGGGGAGCTGTTTTTT. Translation gives CASSRKLAGGNTGELFF.

There are a few counts of this clone. This sequence joins TRBV19 and TRBJ2-3; no firm D call. CDR1 and CDR2 from the germline V gene are LNHDA and SQIVND (reference sequence). The CDR3 is 13 amino acids. V was cut by 10 bases and J by 3 bases, with 14 bases left in between. The CDR3 bases are TGTGCCACTGGGGATAGCCAGACAGATACGCAGTATTTT. Its translation is CATGDSQTDTQYF.

The chain employs TRBV4-2 and TRBJ2-7; the match to TRBD1 covers 7 bases. From germline, CDR1 is LGHNA and CDR2 YNFKEQ. The CDR3 length is 16 residues. V shed 0 bases and J 7 bases; nucleotides not matched to a gene: 12. The DNA for the CDR3 is TGTGCCAGCAGCCAAGATTACAGGACAGGCCCTGGTGAGCAGTACTTC. This sequence encodes CASSQDYRTGPGEQYF.

This rearrangement joins TRBV10-3 to TRBJ2-1; 7 bases fit TRBD1. Per germline, CDR1 ENHRY and CDR2 SYGVKD. CDR3 length: 15 amino acids. Losses at the gene ends were 4 bases for V and 4 bases for J; bases not matched to a gene: 7. The CDR3 nucleotides read TGTGCCATCAGTGGGGGACAGTCACAATACAATGAGCAGTTCTTC. Protein: CAISGGQSQYNEQFF.

The table lists this clone with a few counts. The chain couples TRBV7-9 to TRBJ2-2; no clear D. V dropped 5 bases and J dropped 8 bases, with 9 bases sitting between them. The CDR3 covers 12 residues. Per germline, CDR1 SEHNR and CDR2 FQNEAQ (reference sequence). The CDR3, as DNA: TGTGCCAGCAGCCATCCTCGGGGGGAGCTGTTTTTT. Protein: CASSHPRGELFF.

The gene calls are TRBV7-2 and TRBJ2-1; TRBD1 or TRBD2 may be the D gene (5 bases each). The CDR3 contains 15 residues. Germline loops: CDR1 SGHTA, CDR2 FQGNSA. V dropped 5 bases and J dropped 10 bases, with 21 bases sitting between them. The CDR3 DNA reads TGTGCCAGCAGCCCCACTTGGGGGAGTGTCAGGGAGCAGTTCTTC. As protein: CASSPTWGSVREQFF.

The chain carries TRBV9 and TRBJ2-2; no clear D. The CDR3 contains 14 residues. Germline V gene data show CDR1 as SGDLS and CDR2 as YYNGEE. V was pared by 0 bases and J by 6 bases, with 9 bases between. CDR3 sequence (DNA): TGTGCCAGCAGCGTAGACCTATCTCCCGGGGAGCTGTTTTTT. Translation gives CASSVDLSPGELFF.

This clone has more than one count but fewer than ten. The genes are TRBV10-2 and TRBJ2-7; 14 positions match TRBD2. Per germline, CDR1 WSHSY and CDR2 SAAADI. The CDR3 spans 15 residues. V trimming: 6 bases; J trimming: 4 bases; junction bases outside the gene matches: 5. The CDR3 loop reads CASRTGLAGVYEQYF. Written as DNA, the CDR3 is TGCGCCAGCAGGACGGGACTAGCGGGAGTTTACGAGCAGTACTTC.

The chain carries TRBV27 and TRBJ2-2; no definite D call. The CDR3 is made up of 15 amino acids. Germline V lookup: CDR1 MNHEY, CDR2 SMNVEV (reference sequence). The V end lost 6 bases, the J end lost 1 base, and 12 bases lay between the germline ends. The CDR3 DNA reads TGTGCCAGCAGCGCGGCCGTCAGGAACACCGGGGAGCTGTTTTTT. It codes for CASSAAVRNTGELFF.

V is TRBV28 and J is TRBJ1-1; D unclear. Trimming stripped 7 bases from V and 11 bases from J, with 20 bases between. This CDR3 has 13 amino acids. CDR1 and CDR2 from the germline V gene are MDHEN and SYDVKM. Here the CDR3 DNA reads TGTGCCAGCACCGGAGGAGCAGGCCGGAGGGCTTTCTTT. Protein: CASTGGAGRRAFF.

In its sample, this clone was seen a few times. The same CDR3 can be traced to other DNA sequences in this sample. This chain connects TRBV29-1 to TRBJ2-2; D not certain. V was cut by 6 bases and J by 1 base, with 6 bases left in between. Per germline, CDR1 SQVTM and CDR2 ANQGSEA. The CDR3 is made up of 12 amino acids. The DNA for the CDR3 is TGCAGCGTCTCCGGGAACACCGGGGAGCTGTTTTTT. Amino acids: CSVSGNTGELFF.

This clone has a handful of counts. The rearrangement uses TRBV5-6 and TRBJ2-5; no clear D gene. CDR1 is SGHDT, CDR2 YYEEEE, per germline. V was trimmed by 0 bases and J by 5 bases, leaving 5 bases between them. The CDR3 has 12 residues. CDR3 loop: CASSLATETQYF. DNA of the CDR3: TGTGCCAGCAGCTTGGCCACGGAGACCCAGTACTTC.

The chain joins TRBV6-6 to TRBJ1-2; unclear D gene. V dropped 3 bases and J dropped 6 bases, with 8 bases sitting between them. This CDR3 has 12 amino acids. From germline, CDR1 is MNHNY and CDR2 SVGAGI (reference sequence). The CDR3 is CASSYRENGYTF. In DNA, the CDR3 is TGTGCCAGCAGTTATCGGGAAAATGGCTACACCTTC.

There are a few counts of this clone. The sample has other DNA sequences that encode this CDR3 too. CDR3 sequence: CASSPGTGGSYGYTF. The CDR3 nucleotides are TGTGCCAGCTCACCAGGGACAGGGGGTAGCTATGGCTACACCTTC. The rearrangement links TRBV18 to TRBJ1-2, with 11 positions matching TRBD1. V gave up 2 bases and J gave up 4 bases; unmatched junction bases: 3. CDR3 size: 15 residues. Germline V gives CDR1 KGHSH, CDR2 LQKENI.

This clone was counted only a few times. This chain connects TRBV5-1 to TRBJ2-4, with D unresolved. V lost 4 bases and J lost 12, with 23 bases in between. Germline V gives CDR1 SGHRS, CDR2 YFSETQ. This CDR3 is built from 15 residues. CDR3 sequence reads: CASSKWTSQQSPQYF. CDR3 DNA sequence: TGCGCCAGCAGCAAATGGACGAGCCAACAATCGCCTCAGTACTTC.

The rearrangement uses TRBV18 and TRBJ2-2, with D possibly matching TRBD2 (6 bases). This CDR3 has 16 residues. Deletions cut 5 bases from V and 6 bases from J, with 19 bases between. CDR1 and CDR2 (germline): KGHSH, LQKENI. CDR3 loop: CASSSQRAEGPGELFF. The CDR3 nucleotides are TGTGCCAGCTCATCCCAGCGGGCCGAGGGGCCCGGGGAGCTGTTTTTT.

The rearrangement uses TRBV27 and TRBJ2-7; 9 bases are shared with TRBD1. The length of the CDR3 is 13 residues. Losses at the gene ends were 6 bases for V and 7 bases for J; bases not matched to a gene: 7. Germline CDR1 and CDR2: MNHEY and SMNVEV (reference sequence). This CDR3 reads CASRQTGGGEQYF. The CDR3 DNA reads TGTGCCAGCAGGCAAACAGGGGGCGGAGAGCAGTACTTC.

This chain links TRBV7-2 with TRBJ2-1, with D possibly being TRBD1 (5 bases). Per the germline V gene, CDR1 is SGHTA and CDR2 is FQGNSA. V was cut by 5 bases and J by 4 bases, with 15 bases left in between. There are 15 residues in the CDR3. Here the CDR3 DNA reads TGTGCCAGCAGCCCCCAGGGCCGAGTATACAATGAGCAGTTCTTC. Amino acids: CASSPQGRVYNEQFF. Supplemented by reference TRBV7-2 and TRBJ2-1, the full variable domain reads GAGVSQSPSNKVTEKGKDVELRCDPISGHTALYWYRQSLGQGLEFLIYFQGNSAPDKSGLPSDRFSAERTGGSVSTLTIQRTQQEDSAVYLCASSPQGRVYNEQFFGPGTRLTVL.

This clone was seen more than once but under ten times. The chain combines TRBV7-9 with TRBJ2-5; 7 bases are shared with TRBD2. The junction had 7 bases not matched to a gene; V was cut back by 5 bases and J by 7 bases. Looked up from germline, CDR1 is SEHNR and CDR2 is FQNEAQ (reference sequence). There are 13 residues in the CDR3. CDR3 region: CASSQGLPRTQYF. DNA of the CDR3: TGTGCCAGCAGCCAGGGACTACCCCGGACCCAGTACTTC.

The gene calls are TRBV9 and TRBJ1-4; maybe TRBD1 (5 bases). Germline V gene sequence: CDR1 SGDLS, CDR2 YYNGEE. The CDR3 extends over 14 amino acids. Trimming cost V 4 bases and J 8 bases, with 15 bases left between them. CDR3: CASSPGTGREKLFF. CDR3 nucleotides: TGTGCCAGCAGCCCCGGGACCGGCCGCGAAAAACTGTTTTTT.